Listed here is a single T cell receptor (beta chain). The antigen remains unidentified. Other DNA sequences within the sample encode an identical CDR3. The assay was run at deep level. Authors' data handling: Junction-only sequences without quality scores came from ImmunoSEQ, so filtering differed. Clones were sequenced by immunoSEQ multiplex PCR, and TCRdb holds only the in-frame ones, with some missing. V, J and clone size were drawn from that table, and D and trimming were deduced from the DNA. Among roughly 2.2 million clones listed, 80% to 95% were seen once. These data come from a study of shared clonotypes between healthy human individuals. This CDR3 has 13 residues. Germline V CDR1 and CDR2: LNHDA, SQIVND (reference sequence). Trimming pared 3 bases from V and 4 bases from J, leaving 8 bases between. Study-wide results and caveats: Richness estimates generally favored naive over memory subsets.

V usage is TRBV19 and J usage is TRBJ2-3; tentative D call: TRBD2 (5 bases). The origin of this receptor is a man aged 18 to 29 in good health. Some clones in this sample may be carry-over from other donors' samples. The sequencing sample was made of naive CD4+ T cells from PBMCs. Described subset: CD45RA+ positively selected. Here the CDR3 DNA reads TGTGCCAGTAGTATCTCGCGGGCAGATACGCAGTATTTT. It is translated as CASSISRADTQYF. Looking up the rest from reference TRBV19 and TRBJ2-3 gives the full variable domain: DGGITQSPKYLFRKEGQNVTLSCEQNLNHDAMYWYRQDPGQGLRLIYYSQIVNDFQKGDIAEGYSVSREKKESFPLTVTSAQKNPTAFYLCASSISRADTQYFGPGTRLTVL.